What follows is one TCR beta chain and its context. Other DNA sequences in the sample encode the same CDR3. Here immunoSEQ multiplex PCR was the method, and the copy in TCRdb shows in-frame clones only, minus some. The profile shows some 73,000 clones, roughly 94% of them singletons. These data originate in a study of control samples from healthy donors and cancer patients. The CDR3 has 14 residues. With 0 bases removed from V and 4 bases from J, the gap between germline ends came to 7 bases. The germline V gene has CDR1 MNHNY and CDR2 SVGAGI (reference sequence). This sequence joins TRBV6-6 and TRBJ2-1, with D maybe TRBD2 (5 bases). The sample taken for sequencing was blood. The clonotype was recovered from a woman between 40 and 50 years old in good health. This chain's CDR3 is CASSYSRVYNEQFF. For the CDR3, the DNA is TGTGCCAGCAGTTACTCGAGGGTTTACAATGAGCAGTTCTTC.